The present T cell receptor (beta chain) was sequenced within a study of PD-1 blockade in classical Hodgkin lymphoma. Study findings and constraints: Why the repertoires differ is still unclear, perhaps disease activity or prior therapy.

This clone was seen a single time. Its antigen is unidentified. The data were produced by immunoSEQ multiplex PCR, yet TCRdb's version contains in-frame clones alone and is incomplete. The sample holds some 70,000 clones, 93% seen once. The CDR3 is made up of 15 amino acids. V lost 5 bases, J lost 0 bases, and 11 bases lay in between. Per germline, CDR1 ENHRY and CDR2 SYGVKD. The time point: newly diagnosed, previously untreated cHL patient sample. The chain uses TRBV10-3 and TRBJ1-3; TRBD1 might be the D (6 bases). Sequenced input: peripheral blood mononuclear cells (PBMCs). This clonotype was sampled from a human donor with classical Hodgkin lymphoma. CDR3 loop: CAISLAGASGNTIYF. The CDR3 DNA reads as TGTGCCATCAGTTTGGCAGGGGCCTCTGGAAACACCATATATTTT.